This T cell receptor beta chain was sequenced for a study of blood T cell repertoires in COVID-19. V lost 4 bases to trimming and J lost 0 bases, with 12 bases between them. The CDR3 is 17 amino acids. Germline V CDR1 and CDR2: KGHDR, SFDVKD. The table came from immunoSEQ multiplex PCR; TCRdb's copy has only in-frame clones and leaves some out. This table holds tens of thousands of clones, about 85% found once. V gene TRBV24-1 combines with J gene TRBJ2-6; possibly TRBD1 for D (6 bases). The receptor was derived from a man in his sixties with active or convalescent COVID-19. Sequencing used peripheral blood. CDR3 in DNA: TGTGCCACCAGTGACCGAGGACAGAACTCTGGGGCCAACGTCCTGACTTTC. Protein sequence: CATSDRGQNSGANVLTF.